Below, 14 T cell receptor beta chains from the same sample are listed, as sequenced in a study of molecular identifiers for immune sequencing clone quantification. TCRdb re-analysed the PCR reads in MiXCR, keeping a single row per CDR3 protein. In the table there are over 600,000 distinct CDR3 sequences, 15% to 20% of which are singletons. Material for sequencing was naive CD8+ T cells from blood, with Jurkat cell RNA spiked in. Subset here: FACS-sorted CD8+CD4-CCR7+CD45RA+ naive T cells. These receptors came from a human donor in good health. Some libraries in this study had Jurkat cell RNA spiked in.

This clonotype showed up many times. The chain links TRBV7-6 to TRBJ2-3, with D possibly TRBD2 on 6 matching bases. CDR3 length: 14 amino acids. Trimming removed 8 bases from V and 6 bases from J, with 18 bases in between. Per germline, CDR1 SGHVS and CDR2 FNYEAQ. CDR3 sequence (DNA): TGTGCCAGCTCTTCTGGGGGGAGAGAGGATACGCAGTATTTT. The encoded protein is CASSSGGREDTQYF. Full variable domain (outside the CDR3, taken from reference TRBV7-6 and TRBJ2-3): GAGVSQSPRYKVTKRGQDVALRCDPISGHVSLYWYRQALGQGPEFLTYFNYEAQQDKSGLPNDRFSAERPEGSISTLTIQRTEQRDSAMYRCASSSGGREDTQYFGPGTRLTVL.

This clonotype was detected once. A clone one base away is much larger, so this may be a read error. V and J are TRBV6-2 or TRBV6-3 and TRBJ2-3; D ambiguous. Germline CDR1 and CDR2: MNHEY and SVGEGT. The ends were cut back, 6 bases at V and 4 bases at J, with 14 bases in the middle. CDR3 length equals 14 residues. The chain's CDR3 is CASSSRGSADTQYF. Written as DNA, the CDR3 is TGTGCCAGCAGCAGTCGTGGAAGCGCAGATACGCAGTATTTT.

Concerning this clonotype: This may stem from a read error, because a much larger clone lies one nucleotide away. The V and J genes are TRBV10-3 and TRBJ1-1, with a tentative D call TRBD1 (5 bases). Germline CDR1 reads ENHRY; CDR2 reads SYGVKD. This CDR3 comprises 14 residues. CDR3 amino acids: CAISVGGENTGAFF. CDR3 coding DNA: TGTGCCATCAGTGTCGGGGGAGAGAACACTGGAGCTTTCTTT.

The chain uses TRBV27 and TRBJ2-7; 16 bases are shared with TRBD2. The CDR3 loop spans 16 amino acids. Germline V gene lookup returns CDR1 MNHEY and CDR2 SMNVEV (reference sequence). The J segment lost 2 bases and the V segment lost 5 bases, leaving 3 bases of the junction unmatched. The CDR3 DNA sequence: TGTGCCAGCAGTCCCGGGACTAGCGGGAGGGCCTACGAGCAGTACTTC. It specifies CASSPGTSGRAYEQYF.

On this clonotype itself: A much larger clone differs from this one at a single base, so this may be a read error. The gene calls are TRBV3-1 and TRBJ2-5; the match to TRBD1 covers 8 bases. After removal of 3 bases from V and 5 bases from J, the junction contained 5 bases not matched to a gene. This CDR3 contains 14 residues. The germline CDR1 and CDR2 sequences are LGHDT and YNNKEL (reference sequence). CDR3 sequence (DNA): TGTGCCAGCAGCCACGACAGGGGCCACGAGACCCAGTACTTC. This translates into CASSHDRGHETQYF.

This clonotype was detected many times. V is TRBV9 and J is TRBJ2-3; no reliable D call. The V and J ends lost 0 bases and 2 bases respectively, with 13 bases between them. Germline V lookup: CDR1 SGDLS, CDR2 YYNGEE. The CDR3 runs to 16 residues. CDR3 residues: CASSVGAATPTDTQYF. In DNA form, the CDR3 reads TGTGCCAGCAGCGTAGGGGCGGCTACCCCCACAGATACGCAGTATTTT.

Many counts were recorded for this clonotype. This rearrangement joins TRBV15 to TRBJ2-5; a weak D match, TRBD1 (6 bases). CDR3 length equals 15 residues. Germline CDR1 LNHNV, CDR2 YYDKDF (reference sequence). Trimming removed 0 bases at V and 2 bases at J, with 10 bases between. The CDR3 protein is CATSREPDRQETQYF. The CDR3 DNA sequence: TGTGCCACCAGCAGAGAACCTGACAGGCAAGAGACCCAGTACTTC.

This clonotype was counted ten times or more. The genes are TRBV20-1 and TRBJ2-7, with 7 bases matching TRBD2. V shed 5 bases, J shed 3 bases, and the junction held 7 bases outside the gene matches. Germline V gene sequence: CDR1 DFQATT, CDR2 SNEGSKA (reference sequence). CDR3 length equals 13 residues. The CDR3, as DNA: TGCAGTGCTTACCTAGCGGAGCGCTACGAGCAGTACTTC. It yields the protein CSAYLAERYEQYF.

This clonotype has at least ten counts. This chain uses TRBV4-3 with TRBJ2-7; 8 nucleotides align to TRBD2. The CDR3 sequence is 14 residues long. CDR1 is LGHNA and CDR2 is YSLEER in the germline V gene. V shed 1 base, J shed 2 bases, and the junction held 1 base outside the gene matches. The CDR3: CASSQGSGTYEQYF. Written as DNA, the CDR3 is TGCGCCAGCAGCCAAGGTAGCGGGACCTACGAGCAGTACTTC.

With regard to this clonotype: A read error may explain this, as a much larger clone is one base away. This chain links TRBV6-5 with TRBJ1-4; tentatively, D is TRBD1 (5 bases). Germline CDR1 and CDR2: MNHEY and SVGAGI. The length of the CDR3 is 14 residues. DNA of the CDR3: TGTGCCAGCAGTTTCGGGGCACGGGGTGAAAACCTGTTTTTT. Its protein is CASSFGARGENLFF.

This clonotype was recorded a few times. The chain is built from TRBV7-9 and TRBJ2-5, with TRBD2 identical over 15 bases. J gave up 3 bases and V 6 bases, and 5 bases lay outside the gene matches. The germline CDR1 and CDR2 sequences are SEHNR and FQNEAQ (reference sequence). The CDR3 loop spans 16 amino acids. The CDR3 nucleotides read TGTGCCAGCAGGGGACTAGCGGGGGGCTTAAAAGAGACCCAGTACTTC. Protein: CASRGLAGGLKETQYF.

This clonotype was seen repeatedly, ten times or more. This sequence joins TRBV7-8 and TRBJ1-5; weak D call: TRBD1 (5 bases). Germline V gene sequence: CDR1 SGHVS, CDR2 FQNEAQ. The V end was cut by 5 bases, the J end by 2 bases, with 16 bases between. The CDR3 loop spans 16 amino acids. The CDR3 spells CASSATVRGGNQPQHF. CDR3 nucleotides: TGTGCCAGCAGCGCCACTGTGAGGGGAGGCAATCAGCCCCAGCATTTT.

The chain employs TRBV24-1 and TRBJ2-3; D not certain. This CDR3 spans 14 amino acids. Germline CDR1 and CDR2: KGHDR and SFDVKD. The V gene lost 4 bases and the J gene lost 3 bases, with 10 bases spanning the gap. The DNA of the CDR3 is TGTGCCACCAGTGAGGCAGGAGTTACAGATACGCAGTATTTT. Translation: CATSEAGVTDTQYF.

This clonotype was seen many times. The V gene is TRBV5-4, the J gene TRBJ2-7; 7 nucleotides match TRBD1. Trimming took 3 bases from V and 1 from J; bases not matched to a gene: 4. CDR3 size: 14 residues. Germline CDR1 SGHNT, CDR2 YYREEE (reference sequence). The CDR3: CASSSGQSSYEQYF. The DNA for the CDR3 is TGTGCCAGCAGCTCGGGACAGAGTTCCTACGAGCAGTACTTC.